The T cell receptor beta chain described here comes from a study of response to subunit inactivated influenza vaccine. TCRdb reanalysed the RT-PCR reads using MiXCR and keeps one entry per CDR3 protein. The sample consists of hundreds of thousands of distinct CDR3 sequences, 14% of them appearing once. Note on this clonotype: Its specificity is unknown.

Overall study findings and caveats: Every seasonal influenza vaccination brings in few new T cells, the authors suggested.

Germline CDR1 reads ENHRY; CDR2 reads SYGVKD. CDR3 length: 14 amino acids. V lost 3 bases, J lost 6 bases, and 5 bases stayed unmatched. The TCR sequence derives from a man aged 50 to 60 who received an inactivated influenza vaccine. The sequenced sample was PBMCs from blood, obtained roughly 15 days before vaccination. The gene calls are TRBV10-3 and TRBJ2-1; 7 bases map to TRBD2. CDR3 sequence (DNA): TGTGCCATCAGTGATTCGGGACTACTCAATGAGCAGTTCTTC. This encodes CAISDSGLLNEQFF.